This is a list of T cell receptor beta chains from one sample in a study of T-cell reconstitution after alpha-beta-depleted transplantation in children. Using its own MiXCR run on the PCR reads, TCRdb lists one record per CDR3 protein. This table has approximately 520,000 distinct CDR3 sequences, 32% appearing once. Specimen: PBMCs from the stem cell graft donor, collected from the stem cell graft. The receptors originated from a human donor who donated a stem cell graft to a child with aplastic anemia. CDR3s include the opening cysteine and the closing phenylalanine or tryptophan.

CDR3aa: CASSLQGARDTEAFF; v_gene: TRBV5-6
CDR3aa: CASSQDSLAPFF; v_gene: TRBV4-3
CDR3aa: CASSSGDVYYGYTF; v_gene: TRBV18
CDR3aa: CSAGLTGLNNEQFF; v_gene: TRBV20-1
CDR3aa: CSVLTGESYGYTF; v_gene: TRBV29-1
CDR3aa: CASSQNGGSSGNTIYF; v_gene: TRBV4-3
CDR3aa: CASSVGTTNTGELFF; v_gene: TRBV18
CDR3aa: CASSTHRANYGYTF; v_gene: TRBV7-2
CDR3aa: CASSLVVSVEYQETQYF; v_gene: TRBV5-1
CDR3aa: CASSSTDRDPAEAFF; v_gene: TRBV5-6
CDR3aa: CSAREGARNTEAFF; v_gene: TRBV20-1
CDR3aa: CASITGTASLTEAFF; v_gene: TRBV6-5
CDR3aa: CAWSPGTGDHEQYF; v_gene: TRBV30
CDR3aa: CASSPDRTLYNEQFF; v_gene: TRBV6-1
CDR3aa: CASSLTRTVLGAYGYTF; v_gene: TRBV5-1
CDR3aa: CASSNRALRANYGYTF; v_gene: TRBV19
CDR3aa: CASSSKTGWTYEQYF; v_gene: TRBV6-5
CDR3aa: CASSLGQGAVEQYF; v_gene: TRBV7-9
CDR3aa: CSARDRWSGANGLTF; v_gene: TRBV20-1
CDR3aa: CASSKRTGLTNNEQFF; v_gene: TRBV12-3/TRBV12-4
CDR3aa: CASSSYKSYEQYF; v_gene: TRBV7-2
CDR3aa: CASSLRGENTEAFF; v_gene: TRBV7-9
CDR3aa: CASSQRSRGNTIYF; v_gene: TRBV3-1
CDR3aa: CSARTSGMGFEQFF; v_gene: TRBV20-1
CDR3aa: CASSPHASGWNQPQHF; v_gene: TRBV6-2/TRBV6-3
CDR3aa: CATVPGSSYEQYF; v_gene: TRBV28
CDR3aa: CASSQDTSLETQYF; v_gene: TRBV4-3
CDR3aa: CSVEDPKGRAEAFF; v_gene: TRBV29-1
CDR3aa: CASSSQTEQFF; v_gene: TRBV5-5
CDR3aa: CASSLSGTLPYNEQFF; v_gene: TRBV11-2
CDR3aa: CASGRLAGTGELFF; v_gene: TRBV12-3/TRBV12-4
CDR3aa: CASSQALGVNQPQHF; v_gene: TRBV3-1
CDR3aa: CASSPLRDSSYEQYF; v_gene: TRBV21-1
CDR3aa: CASSPTPSGVAYEQYF; v_gene: TRBV18
CDR3aa: CAISESKFGTAGSNQPQHF; v_gene: TRBV10-3
CDR3aa: CASSQDTLNYGYTF; v_gene: TRBV4-3
CDR3aa: CASSPGALLNTEAFF; v_gene: TRBV7-3
CDR3aa: CATSRGAGTSGETQYF; v_gene: TRBV15
CDR3aa: CSVQDGGGRIEQYF; v_gene: TRBV29-1
CDR3aa: CASSGPGGPIGGEQFF; v_gene: TRBV6-1
CDR3aa: CSARGRVNSYEQYF; v_gene: TRBV20-1
CDR3aa: CASSQVWGRETEAFF; v_gene: TRBV14
CDR3aa: CASSLDTTVEQFF; v_gene: TRBV5-1
CDR3aa: CASSSLGVQGFAYEQYF; v_gene: TRBV6-5
CDR3aa: CASHRGQYTEAFF; v_gene: TRBV27